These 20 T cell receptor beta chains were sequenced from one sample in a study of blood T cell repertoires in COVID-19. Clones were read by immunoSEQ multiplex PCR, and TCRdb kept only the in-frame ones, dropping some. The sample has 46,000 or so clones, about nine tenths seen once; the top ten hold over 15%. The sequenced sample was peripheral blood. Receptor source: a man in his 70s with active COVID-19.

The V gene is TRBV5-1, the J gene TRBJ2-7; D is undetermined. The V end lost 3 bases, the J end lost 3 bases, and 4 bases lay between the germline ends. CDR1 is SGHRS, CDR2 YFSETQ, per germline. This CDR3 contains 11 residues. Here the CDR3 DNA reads TGCGCCAGCAGCTCAGGCTACGAGCAGTACTTC. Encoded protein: CASSSGYEQYF. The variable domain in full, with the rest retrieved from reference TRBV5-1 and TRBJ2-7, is KAGVTQTPRYLIKTRGQQVTLSCSPISGHRSVSWYQQTPGQGLQFLFEYFSETQRNKGNFPGRFSGRQFSNSRSEMNVSTLELGDSALYLCASSSGYEQYFGPGTRLTVT.

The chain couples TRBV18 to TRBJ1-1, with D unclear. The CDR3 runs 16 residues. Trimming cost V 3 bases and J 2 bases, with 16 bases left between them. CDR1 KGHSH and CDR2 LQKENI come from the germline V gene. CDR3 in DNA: TGTGCCAGCTCACCTCCCCGCATTGGCGGCAACACTGAAGCTTTCTTT. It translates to CASSPPRIGGNTEAFF.

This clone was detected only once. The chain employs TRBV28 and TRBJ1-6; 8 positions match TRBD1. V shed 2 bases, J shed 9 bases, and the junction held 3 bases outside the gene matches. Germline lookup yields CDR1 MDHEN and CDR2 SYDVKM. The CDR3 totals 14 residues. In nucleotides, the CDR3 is TGTGCCAGCAGTTTACCAGGGGGCTCTTCACCCCTCCACTTT. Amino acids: CASSLPGGSSPLHF.

The chain's CDR3 is CASSRAGSSTDTQYF. The CDR3 DNA reads as TGTGCCAGCAGCCGTGCGGGATCTAGCACAGATACGCAGTATTTT. This chain joins TRBV5-8 and TRBJ2-3; tentatively, D is TRBD2 (6 bases). V gave up 4 bases and J gave up 0 bases, with 12 bases separating them. The V gene's germline CDR1 is SGHTS and CDR2 YDEGEE. This CDR3 comprises 15 residues.

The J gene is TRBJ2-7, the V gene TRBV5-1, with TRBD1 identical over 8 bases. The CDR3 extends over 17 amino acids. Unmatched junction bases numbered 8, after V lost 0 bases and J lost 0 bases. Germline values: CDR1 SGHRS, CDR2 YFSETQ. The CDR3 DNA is TGCGCCAGCAGCTTGGTAGCCAGGGGGCGAAACTCCTACGAGCAGTACTTC. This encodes CASSLVARGRNSYEQYF.

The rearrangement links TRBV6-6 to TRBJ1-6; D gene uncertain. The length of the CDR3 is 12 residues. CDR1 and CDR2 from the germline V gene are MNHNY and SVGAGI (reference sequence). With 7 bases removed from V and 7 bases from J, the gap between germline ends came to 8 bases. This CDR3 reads CASTSQNSPLHF. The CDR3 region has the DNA TGTGCCAGCACCTCACAGAATTCACCCCTCCACTTT.

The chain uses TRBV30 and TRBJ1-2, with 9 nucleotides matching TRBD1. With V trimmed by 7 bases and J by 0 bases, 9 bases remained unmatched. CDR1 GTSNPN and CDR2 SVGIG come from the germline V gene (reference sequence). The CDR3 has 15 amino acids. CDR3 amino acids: CASLGQGLTNYGYTF. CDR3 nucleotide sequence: TGTGCCTCCCTGGGACAGGGTCTCACTAACTATGGCTACACCTTC.

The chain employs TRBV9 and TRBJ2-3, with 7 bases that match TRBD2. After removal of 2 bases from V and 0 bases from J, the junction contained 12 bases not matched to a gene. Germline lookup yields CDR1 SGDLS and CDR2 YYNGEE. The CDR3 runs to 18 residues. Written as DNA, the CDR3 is TGTGCCAGCAGCGTCGGCGGGGGAATAAAGACTAGCACAGATACGCAGTATTTT. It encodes CASSVGGGIKTSTDTQYF.

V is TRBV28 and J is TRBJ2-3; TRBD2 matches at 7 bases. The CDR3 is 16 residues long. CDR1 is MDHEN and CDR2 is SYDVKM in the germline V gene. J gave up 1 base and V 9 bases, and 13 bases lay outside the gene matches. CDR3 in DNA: TGTGCCAGTGGGAGACTGGGCCTAGCGGGCACAGATACGCAGTATTTT. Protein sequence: CASGRLGLAGTDTQYF.

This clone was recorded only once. This CDR3 reads CATSRDRAGVGEPQHF. The DNA of the CDR3 is TGTGCCACCAGCAGAGACAGGGCAGGGGTGGGCGAGCCCCAGCATTTT. The chain carries TRBV15 and TRBJ1-5; the D gene is possibly TRBD1 (6 bases). This CDR3 region has 16 residues. The V and J ends lost 0 bases and 8 bases respectively, with 17 bases between them. Germline lookup yields CDR1 LNHNV and CDR2 YYDKDF (reference sequence).

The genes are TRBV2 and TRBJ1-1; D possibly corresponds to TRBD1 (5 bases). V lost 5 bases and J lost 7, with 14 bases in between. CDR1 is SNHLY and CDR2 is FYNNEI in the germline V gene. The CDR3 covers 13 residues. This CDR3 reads CASSTRTLNEAFF. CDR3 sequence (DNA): TGTGCCAGCAGTACCCGGACACTTAATGAAGCTTTCTTT. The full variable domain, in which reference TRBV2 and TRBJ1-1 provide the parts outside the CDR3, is EPEVTQTPSHQVTQMGQEVILRCVPISNHLYFYWYRQILGQKVEFLVSFYNNEISEKSEIFDDQFSVERPDGSNFTLKIRSTKLEDSAMYFCASSTRTLNEAFFGQGTRLTVV.

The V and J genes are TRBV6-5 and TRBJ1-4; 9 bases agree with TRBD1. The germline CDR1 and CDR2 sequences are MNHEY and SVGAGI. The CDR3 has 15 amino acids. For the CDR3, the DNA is TGTCCCCGTCGAGACAACAGGGGGCGCGGTGAAAAACTGTTTTTT. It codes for CPRRDNRGRGEKLFF.

The CDR3 spells CASRQGNTDTQYF. CDR3 nucleotides: TGTGCCAGCAGACAGGGGAACACAGATACGCAGTATTTT. The rearrangement links TRBV28 to TRBJ2-3; the match to TRBD1 covers 7 bases. The CDR3 loop spans 13 amino acids. The V gene's germline CDR1 is MDHEN and CDR2 SYDVKM. Trimming removed 6 bases from V and 2 bases from J; junction bases left unmatched: 2. The full variable domain, rest sourced from reference TRBV28 and TRBJ2-3, is DVKVTQSSRYLVKRTGEKVFLECVQDMDHENMFWYRQDPGLGLRLIYFSYDVKMKEKGDIPEGYSVSREKKERFSLILESASTNQTSMYLCASRQGNTDTQYFGPGTRLTVL.

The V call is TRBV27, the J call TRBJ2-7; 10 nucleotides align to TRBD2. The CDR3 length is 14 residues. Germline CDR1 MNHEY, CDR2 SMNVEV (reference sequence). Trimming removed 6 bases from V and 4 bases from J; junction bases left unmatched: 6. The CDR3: CASSRLAGIYEQYF. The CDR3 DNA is TGTGCCAGCAGCAGACTAGCGGGTATATACGAGCAGTACTTC.

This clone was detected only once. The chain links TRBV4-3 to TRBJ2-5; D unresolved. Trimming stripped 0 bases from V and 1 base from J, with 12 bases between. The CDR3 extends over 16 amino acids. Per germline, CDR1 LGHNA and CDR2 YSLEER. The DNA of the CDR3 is TGCGCCAGCAGCCAAGAGATAGGTCTAGTCCAAGAGACCCAGTACTTC. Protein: CASSQEIGLVQETQYF.

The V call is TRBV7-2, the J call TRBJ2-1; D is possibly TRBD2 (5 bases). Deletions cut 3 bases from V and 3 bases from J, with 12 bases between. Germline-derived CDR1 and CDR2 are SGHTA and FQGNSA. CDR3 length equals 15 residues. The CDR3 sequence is CASSLTTGRYNEQFF. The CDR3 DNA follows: TGTGCCAGCAGCTTGACTACCGGCCGCTACAATGAGCAGTTCTTC.

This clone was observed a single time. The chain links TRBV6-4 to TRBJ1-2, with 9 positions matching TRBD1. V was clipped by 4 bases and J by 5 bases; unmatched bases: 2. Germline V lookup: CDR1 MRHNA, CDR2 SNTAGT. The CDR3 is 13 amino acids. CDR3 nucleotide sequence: TGTGCCAGCAGTGCGACAGGGGGATATGGCTACACCTTC. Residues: CASSATGGYGYTF.

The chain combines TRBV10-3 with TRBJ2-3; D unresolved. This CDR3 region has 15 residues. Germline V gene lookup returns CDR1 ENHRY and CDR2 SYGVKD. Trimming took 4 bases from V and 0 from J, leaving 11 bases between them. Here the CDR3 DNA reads TGTGCCATCAGTGTTCGGGTGACTAGCACAGATACGCAGTATTTT. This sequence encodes CAISVRVTSTDTQYF.

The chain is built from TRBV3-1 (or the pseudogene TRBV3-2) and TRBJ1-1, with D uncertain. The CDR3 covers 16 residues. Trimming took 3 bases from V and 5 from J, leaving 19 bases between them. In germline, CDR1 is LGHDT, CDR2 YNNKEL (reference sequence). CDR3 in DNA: TGTGCCAGCAGCCACATCCGGGTGGGTAAGAAGACTGAAGCTTTCTTT. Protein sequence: CASSHIRVGKKTEAFF.

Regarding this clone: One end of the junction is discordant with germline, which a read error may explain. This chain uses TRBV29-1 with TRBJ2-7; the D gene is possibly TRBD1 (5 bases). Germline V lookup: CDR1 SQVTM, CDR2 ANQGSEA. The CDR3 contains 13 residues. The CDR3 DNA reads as TGCAGCGTTGATAAGGGGCGCTCCAACGAGCAGTACTTC. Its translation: CSVDKGRSNEQYF.